This T cell receptor beta chain derives from a study of shared clonotypes between healthy human individuals. Across the whole study: The donor group consisted of a couple of women and three men, aged 18 to 49.

Researchers ran the assay at a deep level. The table came from immunoSEQ multiplex PCR; TCRdb's copy has only in-frame clones and leaves some out. The repertoire holds roughly 2,500,000 clones, with 90% to 95% as singletons. CDR3 length equals 17 residues. Germline loops: CDR1 LGHNA, CDR2 YNFKEQ. The V gene end was trimmed by 5 bases and the J gene end by 2 bases; junction bases not matched to a gene: 9. This sequence joins TRBV4-2 and TRBJ2-1; 10 nucleotides match TRBD2. The sequence came from a man aged 18 to 30 in good health. Some clones in this sample may be carry-over from other donors' samples. The sequenced sample was naive CD4+ T cells from PBMCs. Regarding subset: CD45RA+ positively selected. The CDR3 region is CASSSRVLAGAYNEQFF. Here the CDR3 DNA reads TGTGCCAGCAGCTCAAGGGTTCTAGCGGGGGCCTACAATGAGCAGTTCTTC.